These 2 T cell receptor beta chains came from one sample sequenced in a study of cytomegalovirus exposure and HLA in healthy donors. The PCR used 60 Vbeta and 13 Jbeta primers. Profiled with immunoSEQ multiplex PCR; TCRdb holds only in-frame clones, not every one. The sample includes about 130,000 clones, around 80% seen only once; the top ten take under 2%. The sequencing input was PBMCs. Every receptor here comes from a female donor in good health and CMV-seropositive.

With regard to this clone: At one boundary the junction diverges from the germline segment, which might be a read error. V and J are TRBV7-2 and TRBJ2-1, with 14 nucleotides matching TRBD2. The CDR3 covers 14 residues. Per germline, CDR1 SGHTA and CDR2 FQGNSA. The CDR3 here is CASRPSGLAGVVIF. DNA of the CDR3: TGTGCCAGCAGGCCATCGGGACTAGCGGGAGTGGTGATCTTC.

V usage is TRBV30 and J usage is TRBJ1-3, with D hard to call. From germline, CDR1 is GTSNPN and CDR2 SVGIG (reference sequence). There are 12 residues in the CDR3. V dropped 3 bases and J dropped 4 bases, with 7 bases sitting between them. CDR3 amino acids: CAWRARGNTIYF. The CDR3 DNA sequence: TGTGCCTGGAGGGCTCGAGGAAACACCATATATTTT.